The 10 T cell receptor beta chains in this list originate from one sample, sequenced in a study of T cell changes during pregnancy in multiple sclerosis. The table came from immunoSEQ multiplex PCR; TCRdb's copy has only in-frame clones and leaves some out. Here the sample spans about 85,000 clones, roughly nine tenths being singletons. The specimen comprised peripheral blood, sampled in the first trimester of pregnancy. The receptor set was obtained from a female donor with multiple sclerosis, enrolled in a pregnancy study.

V usage is TRBV27 and J usage is TRBJ1-2, with TRBD1 matching over 8 bases. V shed 6 bases and J 3 bases; nucleotides not matched to a gene: 9. Germline lookup yields CDR1 MNHEY and CDR2 SMNVEV (reference sequence). The CDR3 is 15 residues long. The CDR3 coding sequence is TGTGCCAGCAGGGATACGACAGGGGCAGACTATGGCTACACCTTC. It is translated as CASRDTTGADYGYTF.

The chain combines TRBV19 with TRBJ1-1; maybe TRBD1 (6 bases). V dropped 3 bases and J dropped 2 bases, with 13 bases sitting between them. This CDR3 is built from 15 residues. In germline, CDR1 is LNHDA, CDR2 SQIVND (reference sequence). This CDR3 reads CASSIGTGLNTEAFF. The CDR3 DNA is TGTGCCAGTAGTATTGGCACAGGGCTAAACACTGAAGCTTTCTTT.

V usage is TRBV19 and J usage is TRBJ1-1, with D hard to call. Germline CDR1 reads LNHDA; CDR2 reads SQIVND (reference sequence). The V and J ends lost 6 bases and 8 bases respectively, with 10 bases between them. The length of the CDR3 is 11 residues. The CDR3: CASRNPSEAFF. The CDR3 DNA follows: TGTGCCAGTAGAAACCCGAGCGAAGCTTTCTTT.

This chain connects TRBV19 to TRBJ2-5; 11 bases are shared with TRBD2. There are 15 residues in the CDR3. Germline-derived CDR1 and CDR2 are LNHDA and SQIVND (reference sequence). Losses at the gene ends were 7 bases for V and 2 bases for J; bases not matched to a gene: 6. In DNA form, the CDR3 reads TGTGCCAGTACACCTAGCGGGGGGTTTCAAGAGACCCAGTACTTC. It encodes CASTPSGGFQETQYF.

This clone showed up just a few times. This chain joins TRBV5-6 and TRBJ1-2, with D unresolved. The CDR3 consists of 13 residues. V dropped 0 bases and J dropped 2 bases, with 5 bases sitting between them. CDR1 and CDR2 (germline): SGHDT, YYEEEE. CDR3 bases: TGTGCCAGCAGCTTGGGGCGGAACTATGGCTACACCTTC. This gives the protein CASSLGRNYGYTF. Full variable domain (outside the CDR3, taken from reference TRBV5-6 and TRBJ1-2): DAGVTQSPTHLIKTRGQQVTLRCSPKSGHDTVSWYQQALGQGPQFIFQYYEEEERQRGNFPDRFSGHQFPNYSSELNVNALLLGDSALYLCASSLGRNYGYTFGSGTRLTVV.

CDR3 sequence reads: CASSRSGRANEQFF. The DNA for the CDR3 is TGTGCCAGTAGCCGTAGCGGGAGGGCCAATGAGCAGTTCTTC. V is TRBV19 and J is TRBJ2-1; TRBD2 agrees at 11 bases. V trimming: 6 bases; J trimming: 6 bases; junction bases outside the gene matches: 4. Germline loops: CDR1 LNHDA, CDR2 SQIVND (reference sequence). The CDR3 covers 14 residues.

The V and J genes are TRBV13 and TRBJ1-6; TRBD1 aligns across 10 bases. CDR1 and CDR2 from the germline V gene are PRHDT and FYEKMQ (reference sequence). J was trimmed by 7 bases and V by 0 bases; bases with no gene match: 0. This CDR3 spans 15 amino acids. In DNA, the CDR3 is TGTGCCAGCAGCTTAGGGACAGGGGGCAATTCACCCCTCCACTTT. Its translation: CASSLGTGGNSPLHF.

The chain recombines TRBV6-5 with TRBJ1-1; D is uncertain. The CDR3 consists of 13 residues. The germline V gene encodes CDR1 MNHEY and CDR2 SVGAGI. V was shortened by 6 bases and J by 2 bases, with 10 bases between the two germline ends. CDR3 sequence: CASSRNVNTEAFF. CDR3 DNA: TGTGCCAGCAGCCGTAATGTAAACACTGAAGCTTTCTTT.

The chain employs TRBV15 and TRBJ2-2, with 10 bases matching TRBD2. The ends lost 2 bases at V and 0 bases at J; junction bases unmatched: 3. The CDR3 is 17 amino acids. Germline V gene data show CDR1 as LNHNV and CDR2 as YYDKDF (reference sequence). This chain's CDR3 is CATSRPSGRANTGELFF. For the CDR3, the DNA is TGTGCCACCAGCAGACCAAGCGGGAGGGCGAACACCGGGGAGCTGTTTTTT. The variable domain in full, completed from reference TRBV15 and TRBJ2-2, reads DAMVIQNPRYQVTQFGKPVTLSCSQTLNHNVMYWYQQKSSQAPKLLFHYYDKDFNNEADTPDNFQSRRPNTSFCFLDIRSPGLGDTAMYLCATSRPSGRANTGELFFGEGSRLTVL.

The chain couples TRBV6-6 to TRBJ2-5, with 10 bases identical to TRBD1. This CDR3 has 16 amino acids. Germline loops: CDR1 MNHNY, CDR2 SVGAGI (reference sequence). V was pared by 6 bases and J by 4 bases, with 11 bases of the junction left unmatched. The CDR3 DNA is TGTGCCAGCAGCGGCCGGACAGGGGGGGGTCGAGAGACCCAGTACTTC. Its translation: CASSGRTGGGRETQYF.